Listed below are T cell receptor beta chains from one sample, sequenced in a study of T cell changes during pregnancy in multiple sclerosis. The method was immunoSEQ multiplex PCR; TCRdb's version includes in-frame clones alone and lacks a portion of them. In the table there are some 29,000 clones, roughly 87% of which are singletons. The material sequenced was CD8+ T cells from peripheral blood mononuclear cells, taken before pregnancy. These receptors were collected from a female donor with multiple sclerosis, enrolled in a pregnancy study. CDR3s include the opening cysteine and the closing phenylalanine or tryptophan. The D gene is left open where the match is weak. Only part of the rows carry a size: once, few, many, or a class if the clone is expanded.

V gene	D gene	J gene	clone size	CDR3 length	CDR3 DNA	CDR3 protein
TRBV28	.	TRBJ1-4	.	13	TGTGCCAGCAGTTCCAGGGGAAATGAAAAACTGTTTTTT	CASSSRGNEKLFF
TRBV2	TRBD1	TRBJ1-1	.	16	TGTGCCAGCAGCGGGGTGACAGGGGGGCCGGACACTGAAGCTTTCTTT	CASSGVTGGPDTEAFF
TRBV7-2	.	TRBJ2-7	.	16	TGTGCCAGCAGCTTAGAAGAGCTCATGAGCTCCTACGAGCAGTACTTC	CASSLEELMSSYEQYF
TRBV7-7	.	TRBJ2-2	.	15	TGTGCTAGCAGCCCCGGGACAAGAGCGACCGGGGAGCTGTTTTTT	CASSPGTRATGELFF
TRBV5-1	.	TRBJ1-1	.	14	TGCGCCAGCAGCTTTAATCGGGTGACTACTGAAGCTTTCTTT	CASSFNRVTTEAFF
TRBV2	.	TRBJ1-4	.	14	TGTGCCAGCAGTGAAGACAGGTGGTACGAAAAACTGTTTTTT	CASSEDRWYEKLFF
TRBV9	TRBD1	TRBJ2-5	.	15	TGTGCCAGCAGCTCAGGGACAGGGGGAGGAGAGACCCAGTACTTC	CASSSGTGGGETQYF
TRBV11-2	TRBD2	TRBJ2-7	.	16	TGTGCCAGCAGCAAGACGACTAGCGGAGGGCCCTACGAGCAGTACTTC	CASSKTTSGGPYEQYF
TRBV28	.	TRBJ2-7	.	16	TGTGCCAGCAGTTTTTCGGGGACAACGAACTCCTACGAGCAGTACTTC	CASSFSGTTNSYEQYF
TRBV10-1	.	TRBJ1-4	.	15	TGCGCCAGCAGTGTTTCCGGACAGTCCACTGAAAAACTGTTTTTT	CASSVSGQSTEKLFF
TRBV11-2	TRBD2	TRBJ2-4	once	15	TGTGCCAGCAGCTCAGGACTAGCGGGAAGGAACATTCAGTACTTC	CASSSGLAGRNIQYF
TRBV4-1	.	TRBJ1-6	.	15	TGCGCCAGCAGCGAACAGGGCAGTTTAAATTCACCCCTCCACTTT	CASSEQGSLNSPLHF
TRBV28	.	TRBJ2-2	.	14	TGTGCCAGCAGTTTATCTGAGGACACCGGGGAGCTGTTTTTT	CASSLSEDTGELFF
TRBV6-1	TRBD1	TRBJ1-5	once	14	TGTGCCAGCAGCAGGGGGATGAGCAATCAGCCCCAGCATTTT	CASSRGMSNQPQHF
TRBV11-1	TRBD2	TRBJ2-1	.	15	TGTGCCAGCAGCCCAACTAGCGGGGATGACAATGAGCAGTTCTTC	CASSPTSGDDNEQFF
TRBV6-1	.	TRBJ1-6	many	13	TGTGCCAGCAGTGGCGGTGAAAATTCACCCCTCCACTTT	CASSGGENSPLHF
TRBV9	TRBD1	TRBJ1-2	few	13	TGTGCCAGCAGTGGAGTGACAGGGGTAGGCTACACCTTC	CASSGVTGVGYTF
TRBV6-5	.	TRBJ1-1	.	13	TGTGCCAGCAGTTACTCTGGGGCGGATGAAGCTTTCTTT	CASSYSGADEAFF
TRBV30	.	TRBJ2-2	.	13	TGTGCCTGGAGTCGCGGTTACACCGGGGAGCTGTTTTTT	CAWSRGYTGELFF
TRBV19	.	TRBJ2-7	.	16	TGTGCCAGTAGCCCCGGCCTGGGGGCATTCACCTACGAGCAGTACTTC	CASSPGLGAFTYEQYF
TRBV9	.	TRBJ1-2	.	12	TGTGCCAGCAGCGCCGGTGCCTATGGCTACACCTTC	CASSAGAYGYTF
TRBV7-8	.	TRBJ2-1	.	12	TGTGCCAGCAGCTTAGACTTTAATGAGCAGTTCTTC	CASSLDFNEQFF
TRBV4-3	TRBD1	TRBJ2-2	.	15	TGCGCCAGCAGCCACGACAGGGTTGGAACCGGGGAGCTGTTTTTT	CASSHDRVGTGELFF
TRBV6-5	TRBD1	TRBJ2-2	.	15	TGTGCCAGCAGTTACACGGGACAGGGAGCCGGGGAGCTGTTTTTT	CASSYTGQGAGELFF
TRBV27	.	TRBJ1-1	.	14	TGTGCCAGCAGCCTCGTAGGGGGTGACACTGAAGCTTTCTTT	CASSLVGGDTEAFF
TRBV9	TRBD1	TRBJ1-1	.	15	TGTGCCAGCAGAGCGACAGGGGGCCCGAACACTGAAGCTTTCTTT	CASRATGGPNTEAFF
TRBV6-1	TRBD1	TRBJ1-1	.	16	TGTGCCAGCAGTGAAGGACCGACAGGGCTGAACACTGAAGCTTTCTTT	CASSEGPTGLNTEAFF
TRBV7-8	.	TRBJ1-2	.	20	TGTGCCAGCAGCTTCGGGTCCGGTGAGGGTGCCCTGAGTATTGGCTATGGCTACACCTTC	CASSFGSGEGALSIGYGYTF
TRBV19	.	TRBJ1-2	.	12	TGTGCCAGTAGTATGCGGGGGCCGGGCTACACCTTC	CASSMRGPGYTF
TRBV6-5	.	TRBJ2-4	.	14	TGTGCCAGCAGTTACATGGGACACAGAAACATTCAGTACTTC	CASSYMGHRNIQYF
TRBV6-5	.	TRBJ1-4	.	16	TGTGCCAGCAGTTACTCGAACGGGATCCCCTATGAAAAACTGTTTTTT	CASSYSNGIPYEKLFF
TRBV5-5	.	TRBJ1-6	.	14	TGTGCCAGCAGCTTGGGAACACATAATTCACCCCTCCACTTT	CASSLGTHNSPLHF
TRBV29-1	.	TRBJ2-1	few	15	TGCAGCGTTGAGCTTAGCGAGACGGTCTACAATGAGCAGTTCTTC	CSVELSETVYNEQFF
TRBV7-7	TRBD1	TRBJ1-1	.	15	TGTGCTAGCAGCCCCCCCCCGGGACAGGGAAGTGAAGCTTTCTTT	CASSPPPGQGSEAFF
TRBV6-4	TRBD2	TRBJ2-7	.	14	TGTGCCATCGGGACGCGGCGGGAGCGGTACGAGCAGTACTTC	CAIGTRRERYEQYF
TRBV6-6	.	TRBJ2-2	.	15	TGTGCCAGCAGTTACCTGACAGCGAACACCGGGGAGCTGTTTTTT	CASSYLTANTGELFF
TRBV9	TRBD1	TRBJ1-5	.	15	TGTGCCAGCAGCGTAGATGGGACAGACTATCAGCCCCAGCATTTT	CASSVDGTDYQPQHF
TRBV28	.	TRBJ2-1	.	16	TGTGCCAGCAGTTTATCTGGGGGCGCTTCATTCGATGAGCAGTTCTTC	CASSLSGGASFDEQFF
TRBV2	.	TRBJ2-7	.	14	TGTGCCAGCAGTGAGAACTACTTAACCTACGAGCAGTACTTC	CASSENYLTYEQYF
TRBV4-1	TRBD1	TRBJ1-6	.	15	TGCGCCAGCAGCCAATTGACAGGGGCAAATTCACCCCTCCACTTT	CASSQLTGANSPLHF
TRBV30	.	TRBJ2-7	.	11	TGTGCCTGGAGTACAGGGTTCGAGCAGTACTTC	CAWSTGFEQYF
TRBV11-3	TRBD1	TRBJ2-2	.	14	TGTGCCAGCAGCAAACGGACAGGGCCCGGGGAGCTGTTTTTT	CASSKRTGPGELFF
TRBV4-3	TRBD1	TRBJ2-5	.	13	TGCGCCAGCAGCGGACAGGGACAAGAGACCCAGTACTTC	CASSGQGQETQYF